This is a list of T cell receptor beta chains from one sample in a study of blood T cell repertoires in COVID-19. Some clones are missing from TCRdb's copy, which holds only in-frame ones; the method was immunoSEQ multiplex PCR. Of under 350,000 clones listed, approximately 86% are singletons. The sequencing input was PBMCs or T cells enriched from blood (not recorded which). The receptors derive from a woman under 30 who had recovered from COVID-19. CDR3s include the opening cysteine and the closing phenylalanine or tryptophan. The D gene is left open where the match is weak. Clone size is not always given. Where it is, it says once, few, many or a class for expanded clones.

TRBJ1-1,NA,TRBV6-2/TRBV6-3,few,CASSYPNEAFF,TGTGCCAGCAGTTACCCTAATGAAGCTTTCTTT
TRBJ2-2,TRBD2,TRBV28,NA,CASSSPSGRGPLRELFF,TGTGCCAGCAGTTCCCCTAGCGGGAGGGGCCCTCTTAGGGAGCTGTTTTTT
TRBJ2-2,TRBD2,TRBV9,NA,CASSVAGTTTGELFF,TGTGCCAGCAGCGTAGCCGGGACTACCACCGGGGAGCTGTTTTTT
TRBJ1-5,NA,TRBV25-1,NA,CASSGGQGNSNQPQHF,TGTGCCAGCAGTGGGGGTCAGGGGAATAGCAATCAGCCCCAGCATTTT
TRBJ1-2,NA,TRBV9,few,CASSVATEGESYGYTF,TGTGCCAGCAGCGTAGCAACGGAGGGCGAGTCGTATGGCTACACCTTC
TRBJ1-3,TRBD1,TRBV28,NA,CASSVTDREKNTIYF,TGTGCCAGCAGTGTCACGGACAGGGAGAAGAACACCATATATTTT
TRBJ2-1,NA,TRBV30,once,CAGEASQATYNEQFF,TGTGCCGGGGAGGCTAGCCAGGCGACCTACAATGAGCAGTTCTTC
TRBJ1-1,NA,TRBV4-1,NA,CASSQESPTENTEAFF,TGCGCCAGCAGCCAAGAGAGTCCAACCGAAAACACTGAAGCTTTCTTT
TRBJ1-1,NA,TRBV28,NA,CASSLLGLAAMNTEAFF,TGTGCCAGCAGTTTACTGGGTTTAGCCGCAATGAACACTGAAGCTTTCTTT
TRBJ1-5,NA,TRBV25-1,NA,CASSELSWPQHF,TGTGCCAGCAGTGAATTGTCGTGGCCCCAGCATTTT
TRBJ2-7,TRBD2,TRBV5-1,NA,CASSLASGGGSSSYEQYF,TGCGCCAGCAGTTTGGCTAGCGGGGGAGGCTCCAGCTCCTACGAGCAGTACTTC
TRBJ1-4,TRBD1,TRBV7-2,NA,CASSPRGLREKLFF,TGTGCCAGCAGTCCCAGGGGGCTCCGCGAAAAACTGTTTTTT
TRBJ2-7,TRBD1,TRBV5-4,NA,CASSQGQGAYEQYF,TGTGCCAGCAGCCAAGGACAGGGGGCCTACGAGCAGTACTTC
TRBJ2-1,TRBD2,TRBV5-4,NA,CASSPGGAGGTGNEQFF,TGTGCCAGCAGCCCGGGAGGAGCGGGAGGGACGGGTAATGAGCAGTTCTTC
TRBJ2-3,TRBD2,TRBV7-3,once,CASSLSASGRRGDTQYF,TGTGCCAGCAGCTTAAGTGCTAGCGGGAGACGCGGGGATACGCAGTATTTT
TRBJ1-4,NA,TRBV10-3,NA,CAISESWEDEKLFF,TGTGCCATCAGTGAGTCCTGGGAGGATGAAAAACTGTTTTTT
TRBJ2-7,NA,TRBV28,NA,CASSFGIYEQYF,TGTGCCAGCAGTTTCGGTATCTACGAGCAGTACTTC
TRBJ2-3,TRBD2,TRBV7-2,once,CASSLGKLAGGADTQYF,TGTGCCAGCAGCTTAGGGAAACTAGCGGGGGGGGCAGATACGCAGTATTTT
TRBJ2-7,TRBD2,TRBV9,many,CASSPPGLDAYEQYF,TGTGCCAGCAGCCCGCCCGGACTAGATGCCTACGAGCAGTACTTC
TRBJ2-1,TRBD2,TRBV19,NA,CASSIIGLAGMSSYNEQFF,TGTGCCAGTAGTATCATTGGGCTAGCGGGGATGAGCTCCTACAATGAGCAGTTCTTC
TRBJ1-1,NA,TRBV7-2,NA,CASSLGVAGRRNTEAFF,TGTGCCAGCAGCTTAGGAGTAGCAGGGAGGCGGAACACTGAAGCTTTCTTT
TRBJ2-7,TRBD2,TRBV3-1/TRBV3-2,NA,CASSQPGLVYEQYF,TGTGCCAGCAGCCAACCGGGACTAGTCTACGAGCAGTACTTC
TRBJ1-3,NA,TRBV2,NA,CASSYRETGNTIYF,TGTGCCAGCAGTTACAGGGAGACTGGAAACACCATATATTTT
TRBJ2-3,NA,TRBV27,NA,CATSSRVTPGDTQYF,TGTGCCACCTCCTCCCGGGTTACCCCGGGAGATACGCAGTATTTT
TRBJ1-1,TRBD1,TRBV5-5,once,CASSLGAGTENTEAFF,TGTGCCAGCAGCTTGGGGGCCGGGACAGAGAACACTGAAGCTTTCTTT
TRBJ1-3,NA,TRBV12-3/TRBV12-4,NA,CASSFIGNTIYF,TGTGCCAGCAGTTTTATCGGAAACACCATATATTTT
TRBJ2-2,TRBD2,TRBV4-1,NA,CASSQGLAGGTNTGELFF,TGCGCCAGCAGCCAAGGACTAGCGGGGGGGACGAACACCGGGGAGCTGTTTTTT
TRBJ2-1,NA,TRBV7-2,NA,CASSLDRANEQFF,TGTGCCAGCAGCTTAGACAGGGCTAATGAGCAGTTCTTC
TRBJ2-7,NA,TRBV7-2,NA,CASSLGRAYEQYF,TGTGCCAGCAGCTTGGGCAGGGCCTACGAGCAGTACTTC
TRBJ1-1,NA,TRBV4-3,NA,CASSQDMGEVGTEAFF,TGCGCCAGCAGCCAAGATATGGGGGAGGTGGGCACTGAAGCTTTCTTT
TRBJ1-4,NA,TRBV9,NA,CASSVGDSWDRREKLFF,TGTGCCAGCAGCGTAGGGGACTCGTGGGACCGGAGGGAAAAACTGTTTTTT
TRBJ2-3,TRBD2,TRBV7-2,NA,CASSLRKGLAGGPDTQYF,TGTGCCAGCAGCCTTAGAAAGGGACTAGCGGGGGGGCCAGATACGCAGTATTTT
TRBJ2-3,TRBD2,TRBV4-1,NA,CASSGRLAGVSDTQYF,TGCGCCAGCAGCGGACGACTAGCGGGAGTCTCAGATACGCAGTATTTT
TRBJ2-1,NA,TRBV9,NA,CASGGSREQFF,TGTGCCAGCGGAGGCTCGAGGGAGCAGTTCTTC
TRBJ2-7,NA,TRBV6-6,NA,CASSYDPVPQQYF,TGTGCCAGCAGTTACGATCCGGTCCCGCAGCAGTACTTC
TRBJ2-3,TRBD2,TRBV28,NA,CASSLWTSGNDLSTDTQYF,TGTGCCAGCAGTTTATGGACTAGCGGAAACGACCTAAGCACAGATACGCAGTATTTT
TRBJ2-1,NA,TRBV5-1,NA,CASSLGGPYNEQFF,TGCGCCAGCAGCTTGGGGGGGCCCTACAATGAGCAGTTCTTC
TRBJ2-7,NA,TRBV5-8,NA,CASSLGRSYEQYF,TGTGCCAGCAGCTTGGGGCGGTCCTACGAGCAGTACTTC
TRBJ2-3,NA,TRBV5-1,NA,CASSQGDTQYF,TGCGCCAGCAGCCAGGGAGATACGCAGTATTTT
TRBJ1-2,NA,TRBV30,NA,CAWTLTGPHGYTF,TGTGCCTGGACGCTGACAGGTCCCCATGGCTACACCTTC
TRBJ1-1,TRBD1,TRBV2,once,CASSGMLTGERYTEAFF,TGTGCCAGCAGTGGAATGTTGACAGGGGAGAGGTACACTGAAGCTTTCTTT